Listed below are T cell receptor beta chains from one sample, sequenced in a study of blood T cells in healthy people across ages. MiXCR, run by TCRdb on the 5' RACE reads, gives a single entry per CDR3 protein. The table has 650,000 to 1,000,000 distinct CDR3 sequences, roughly 40% seen once. The sequenced sample consisted of blood. These receptor sequences come from a man younger than 35 in good health. Both conserved end residues are trimmed from each CDR3.

v_call: TRBV10-3; j_call: TRBJ2-1; cdr3_aa: AISGRLAAGSYNEQF
v_call: TRBV6-2/TRBV6-3; j_call: TRBJ2-7; cdr3_aa: ASTERGGSLEQY
v_call: TRBV6-5; j_call: TRBJ2-2; cdr3_aa: ASSPDGNTGELF
v_call: TRBV6-6; j_call: TRBJ2-5; cdr3_aa: ASSSTGLADKETQY
v_call: TRBV7-9; j_call: TRBJ1-4; cdr3_aa: ASSLGGLREKLF
v_call: TRBV4-1; j_call: TRBJ2-5; cdr3_aa: ASSQDQLISYNKQY
v_call: TRBV27; j_call: TRBJ2-1; cdr3_aa: ASSLQTGQGNEQF
v_call: TRBV4-3; j_call: TRBJ1-4; cdr3_aa: ASSSGTANEKLF
v_call: TRBV5-6; j_call: TRBJ2-7; cdr3_aa: ASSRRQVSSYEQY
v_call: TRBV6-2/TRBV6-3; j_call: TRBJ2-1; cdr3_aa: ASSYYRTSLNNEQF
v_call: TRBV5-1; j_call: TRBJ1-1; cdr3_aa: ASSLDPEVMNTEAF
v_call: TRBV2; j_call: TRBJ1-1; cdr3_aa: ASTSLAGPEAF
v_call: TRBV2; j_call: TRBJ1-5; cdr3_aa: ASSGVGLSNQPQH
v_call: TRBV20-1; j_call: TRBJ2-7; cdr3_aa: SGRDRVSEQY
v_call: TRBV7-2; j_call: TRBJ2-3; cdr3_aa: ASSSSTSGVGGDTQY
v_call: TRBV25-1; j_call: TRBJ2-1; cdr3_aa: ASSDHGQGAGNEQF